This TCR beta chain was obtained from a study of control samples from healthy donors and cancer patients. Here immunoSEQ multiplex PCR was the method, and the copy in TCRdb shows in-frame clones only, minus some. Among 50,000 or so clones listed, around 90% were seen once. The V gene's germline CDR1 is SGDLS and CDR2 YYNGEE. The CDR3 totals 13 residues. The V end lost 2 bases, the J end lost 8 bases, and 8 bases lay between the germline ends. The source material was blood. This chain joins TRBV9 and TRBJ1-6, with D possibly matching TRBD1 (5 bases). The sequence derives from a man aged 50-59 years in good health. CDR3 in DNA: TGTGCCAGCAGCGTCCAGGGTGATTCACCCCTCCACTTT. Translated: CASSVQGDSPLHF.